The table lists the clone carrying this T cell receptor beta chain with many counts. V was clipped by 1 base and J by 4 bases, with 5 bases between them. CDR3 length: 13 amino acids. The germline V gene has CDR1 LGHDT and CDR2 YNNKEL (reference sequence). The source of the sample is a study of early T cells in non-severe SARS-CoV-2 infection. TCRdb re-called the 5' RACE reads through MiXCR, storing one row per CDR3 protein. The table has about 22,000 distinct CDR3 sequences, 4.5% seen once. The TCR originated in an adult who was a healthcare worker with PCR-confirmed SARS-CoV-2 infection or an uninfected control (not recorded which). V is TRBV3-1 and J is TRBJ1-5; D uncertain. The sequenced sample consisted of whole blood. This CDR3 reads CASSQGGNQPQHF. CDR3 bases: TGTGCCAGCAGCCAAGGAGGGAATCAGCCCCAGCATTTT.